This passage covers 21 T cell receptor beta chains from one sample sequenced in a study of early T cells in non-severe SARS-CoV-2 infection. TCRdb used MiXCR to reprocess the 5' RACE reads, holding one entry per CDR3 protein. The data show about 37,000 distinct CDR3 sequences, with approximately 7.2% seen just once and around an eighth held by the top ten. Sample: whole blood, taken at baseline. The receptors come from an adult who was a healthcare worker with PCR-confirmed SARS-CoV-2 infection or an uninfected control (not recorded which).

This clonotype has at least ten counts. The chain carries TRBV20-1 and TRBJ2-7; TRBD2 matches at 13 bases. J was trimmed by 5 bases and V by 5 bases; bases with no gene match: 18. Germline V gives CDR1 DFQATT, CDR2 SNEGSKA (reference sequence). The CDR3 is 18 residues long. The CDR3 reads CSADSGTSGAGQGDEQYF. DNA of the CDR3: TGCAGTGCTGACTCCGGGACTAGCGGGGCCGGGCAAGGCGACGAGCAGTACTTC.

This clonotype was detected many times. The CDR3 sequence is CASSTLNYGYTF. CDR3 DNA: TGTGCCAGTAGTACCCTTAACTATGGCTACACCTTC. The V gene is TRBV19, the J gene TRBJ1-2; no reliable D call. CDR3 length equals 12 residues. Trimming took off 4 bases at V and 1 base at J, with 4 bases between the two ends. Germline V gives CDR1 LNHDA, CDR2 SQIVND (reference sequence).

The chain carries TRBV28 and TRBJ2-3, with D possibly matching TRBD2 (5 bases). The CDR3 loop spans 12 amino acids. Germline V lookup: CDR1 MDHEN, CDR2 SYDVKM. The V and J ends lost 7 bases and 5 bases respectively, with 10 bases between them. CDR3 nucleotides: TGTGCCAGCACGGGGATGAGAGATACGCAGTATTTT. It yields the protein CASTGMRDTQYF.

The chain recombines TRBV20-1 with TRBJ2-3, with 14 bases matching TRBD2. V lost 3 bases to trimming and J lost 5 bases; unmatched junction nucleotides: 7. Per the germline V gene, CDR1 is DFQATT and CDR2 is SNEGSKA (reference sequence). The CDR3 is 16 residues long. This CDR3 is CSASPGLAGGRDTQYF. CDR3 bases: TGCAGTGCTAGCCCTGGACTAGCGGGGGGACGAGATACGCAGTATTTT.

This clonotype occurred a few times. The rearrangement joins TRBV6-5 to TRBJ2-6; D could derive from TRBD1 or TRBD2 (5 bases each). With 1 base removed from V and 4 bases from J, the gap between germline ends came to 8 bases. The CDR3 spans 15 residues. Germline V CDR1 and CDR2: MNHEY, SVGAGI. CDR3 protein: CASSYLGEGANVLTF. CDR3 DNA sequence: TGTGCCAGCAGTTACTTGGGGGAAGGGGCCAACGTCCTGACTTTC.

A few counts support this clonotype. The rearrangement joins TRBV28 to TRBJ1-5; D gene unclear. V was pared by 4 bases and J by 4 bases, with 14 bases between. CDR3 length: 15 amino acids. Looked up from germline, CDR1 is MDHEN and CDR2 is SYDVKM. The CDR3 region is CASSSLYSANQPQHF. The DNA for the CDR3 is TGTGCCAGCAGTTCGCTGTACAGTGCAAATCAGCCCCAGCATTTT.

The CDR3 spells CASRGLADNEQYF. The CDR3 coding sequence is TGTGCCAGCCGCGGACTAGCGGACAACGAGCAGTACTTC. The chain has TRBV11-2 and TRBJ2-7; 10 positions match TRBD2. Germline V gene sequence: CDR1 SGHAT, CDR2 FQNNGV. The CDR3 loop spans 13 amino acids. V dropped 8 bases and J dropped 5; count of bases not matched to a gene: 6.

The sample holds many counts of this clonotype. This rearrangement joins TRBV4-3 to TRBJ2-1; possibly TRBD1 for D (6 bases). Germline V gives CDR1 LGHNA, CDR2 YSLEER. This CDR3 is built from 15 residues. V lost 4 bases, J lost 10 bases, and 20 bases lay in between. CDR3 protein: CASSPKALGGGEQFF. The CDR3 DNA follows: TGCGCCAGCAGCCCAAAGGCCCTAGGGGGTGGGGAGCAGTTCTTC.

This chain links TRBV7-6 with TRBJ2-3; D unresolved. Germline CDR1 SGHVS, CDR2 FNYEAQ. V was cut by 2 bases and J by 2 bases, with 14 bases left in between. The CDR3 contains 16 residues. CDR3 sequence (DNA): TGTGCCAGCAGCTTATCCCAGAAACGGTACACAGATACGCAGTATTTT. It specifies CASSLSQKRYTDTQYF.

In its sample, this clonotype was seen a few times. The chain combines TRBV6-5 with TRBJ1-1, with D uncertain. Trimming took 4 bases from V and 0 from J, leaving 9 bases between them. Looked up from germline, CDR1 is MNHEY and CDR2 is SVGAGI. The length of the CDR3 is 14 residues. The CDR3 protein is CASSLGILNTEAFF. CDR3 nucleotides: TGTGCCAGCAGTTTAGGTATTTTGAACACTGAAGCTTTCTTT.

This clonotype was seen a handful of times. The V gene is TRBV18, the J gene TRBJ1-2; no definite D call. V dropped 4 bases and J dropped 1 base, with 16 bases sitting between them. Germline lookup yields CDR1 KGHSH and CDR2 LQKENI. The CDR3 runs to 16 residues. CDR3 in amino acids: CASSRAPANLNYGYTF. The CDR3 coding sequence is TGTGCCAGCTCACGAGCTCCGGCAAACCTTAACTATGGCTACACCTTC.

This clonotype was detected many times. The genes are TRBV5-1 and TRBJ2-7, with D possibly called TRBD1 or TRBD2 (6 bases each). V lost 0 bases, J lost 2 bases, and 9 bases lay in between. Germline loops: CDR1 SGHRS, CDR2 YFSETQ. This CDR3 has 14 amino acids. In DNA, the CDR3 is TGCGCCAGCAGCTTGGTAGGGGGGACCTACGAGCAGTACTTC. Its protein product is CASSLVGGTYEQYF.

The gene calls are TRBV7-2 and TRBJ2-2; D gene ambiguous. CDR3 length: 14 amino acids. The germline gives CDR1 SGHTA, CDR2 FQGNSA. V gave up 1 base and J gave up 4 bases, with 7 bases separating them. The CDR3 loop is CASSLEVATGELFF. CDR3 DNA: TGTGCCAGCAGCTTAGAGGTGGCCACCGGGGAGCTGTTTTTT. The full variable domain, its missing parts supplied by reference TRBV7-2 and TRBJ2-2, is GAGVSQSPSNKVTEKGKDVELRCDPISGHTALYWYRQSLGQGLEFLIYFQGNSAPDKSGLPSDRFSAERTGGSVSTLTIQRTQQEDSAVYLCASSLEVATGELFFGEGSRLTVL.

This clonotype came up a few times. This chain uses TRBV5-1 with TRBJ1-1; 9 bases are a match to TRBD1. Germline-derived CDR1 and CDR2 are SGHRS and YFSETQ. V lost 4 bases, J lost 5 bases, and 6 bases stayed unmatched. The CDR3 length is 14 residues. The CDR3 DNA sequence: TGCGCCAGCAGCCCCCGGGACAGGGTAACTGAAGCTTTCTTT. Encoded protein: CASSPRDRVTEAFF.

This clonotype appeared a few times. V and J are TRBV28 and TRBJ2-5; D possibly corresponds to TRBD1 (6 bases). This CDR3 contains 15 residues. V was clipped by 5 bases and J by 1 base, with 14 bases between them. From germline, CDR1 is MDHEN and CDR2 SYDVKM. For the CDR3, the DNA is TGTGCCAGCAGTACAGTACGGACAGTCCAAGAGACCCAGTACTTC. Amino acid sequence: CASSTVRTVQETQYF.

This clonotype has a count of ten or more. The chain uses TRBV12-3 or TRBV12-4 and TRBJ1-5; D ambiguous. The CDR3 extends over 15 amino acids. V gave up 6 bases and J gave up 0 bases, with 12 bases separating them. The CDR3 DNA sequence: TGTGCCAGCAGCATCAATCCTTATAGCAATCAGCCCCAGCATTTT. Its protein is CASSINPYSNQPQHF.

CDR3 sequence (DNA): TGTGCCAGCAGCTTATTAGGGCGGCCCACCACAGATACGCAGTATTTT. This sequence encodes CASSLLGRPTTDTQYF. V gene TRBV7-2 combines with J gene TRBJ2-3; D gene ambiguous. The germline V gene has CDR1 SGHTA and CDR2 FQGNSA. V dropped 2 bases and J dropped 2 bases, with 14 bases sitting between them. The CDR3 has 16 amino acids.

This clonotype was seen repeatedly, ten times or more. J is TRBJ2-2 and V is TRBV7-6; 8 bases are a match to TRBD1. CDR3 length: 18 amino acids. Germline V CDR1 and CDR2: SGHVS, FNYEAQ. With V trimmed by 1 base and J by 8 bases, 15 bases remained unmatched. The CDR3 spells CASSLVQGTGYGGGELFF. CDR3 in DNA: TGTGCCAGCAGCTTAGTACAAGGGACAGGATATGGAGGTGGGGAGCTGTTTTTT.

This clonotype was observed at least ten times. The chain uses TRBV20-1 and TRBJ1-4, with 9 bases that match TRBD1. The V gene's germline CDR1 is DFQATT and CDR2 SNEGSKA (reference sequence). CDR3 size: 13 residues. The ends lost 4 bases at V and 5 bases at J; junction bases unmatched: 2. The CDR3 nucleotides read TGCAGTGCTACGGGACAGGGAAATGAAAAACTGTTTTTT. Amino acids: CSATGQGNEKLFF.

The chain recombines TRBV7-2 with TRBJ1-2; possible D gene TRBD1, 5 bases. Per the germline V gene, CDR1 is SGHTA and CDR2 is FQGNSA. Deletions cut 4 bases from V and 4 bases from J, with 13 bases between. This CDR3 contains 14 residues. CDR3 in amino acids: CASSSQTAIYGYTF. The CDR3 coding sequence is TGTGCCAGCAGCTCCCAGACAGCCATCTATGGCTACACCTTC.

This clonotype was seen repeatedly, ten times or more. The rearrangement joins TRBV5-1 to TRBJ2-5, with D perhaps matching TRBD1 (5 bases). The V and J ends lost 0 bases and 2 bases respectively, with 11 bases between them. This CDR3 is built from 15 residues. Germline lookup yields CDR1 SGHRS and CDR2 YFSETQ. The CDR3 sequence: CASSLAMTAQETQYF. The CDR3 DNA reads TGCGCCAGCAGCTTGGCCATGACAGCTCAAGAGACCCAGTACTTC.